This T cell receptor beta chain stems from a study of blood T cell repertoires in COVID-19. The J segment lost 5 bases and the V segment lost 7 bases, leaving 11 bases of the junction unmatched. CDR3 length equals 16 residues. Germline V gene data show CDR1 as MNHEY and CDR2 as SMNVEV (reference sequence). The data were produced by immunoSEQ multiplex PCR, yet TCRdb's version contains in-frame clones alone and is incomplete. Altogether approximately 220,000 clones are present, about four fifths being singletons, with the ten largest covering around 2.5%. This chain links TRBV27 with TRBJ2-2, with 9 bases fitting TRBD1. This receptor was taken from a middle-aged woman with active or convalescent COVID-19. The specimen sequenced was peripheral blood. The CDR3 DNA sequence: TGTGCCAGCAATGCCCGGGGACAGGGACGAACCGGGGAGCTGTTTTTT. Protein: CASNARGQGRTGELFF.